Below, 28 T cell receptor beta chains from the same sample are listed, as sequenced in a study of cytomegalovirus exposure and HLA in healthy donors. The PCR had 60 Vbeta and 13 Jbeta primers. Assay: immunoSEQ multiplex PCR; the TCRdb copy retains only in-frame clones and omits some. The sample shows roughly 130,000 clones, more than 65% of them seen only once. Sequencing was performed on PBMCs. Receptors originate from a woman aged 18-35 years in good health and CMV-seropositive.

As concerns this clone: A read error may produce the germline difference seen at one junction end. The identical CDR3 is also encoded by other nucleotide sequences in the sample. This sequence joins TRBV12-5 and TRBJ1-5, with 7 bases identical to TRBD1. In germline, CDR1 is LGHNT, CDR2 FRNRAP. This CDR3 has 17 residues. CDR3 in amino acids: CASGLVFGTDSNQPQHF. CDR3 nucleotide sequence: TGTGCTAGTGGTTTGGTATTCGGGACAGATAGCAATCAGCCCCAGCATTTC.

J is TRBJ2-4 and V is TRBV5-8; TRBD1 aligns across 10 bases. Germline loops: CDR1 SGHTS, CDR2 YDEGEE. V lost 4 bases, J lost 0 bases, and 4 bases stayed unmatched. This CDR3 contains 16 residues. The CDR3 is CASSEGDRGAKNIQYF. DNA of the CDR3: TGTGCCAGCAGCGAGGGGGACAGGGGAGCCAAAAACATTCAGTACTTC.

This chain uses TRBV2 with TRBJ2-7; no reliable D call. The germline gives CDR1 SNHLY, CDR2 FYNNEI. V was trimmed by 3 bases and J by 3 bases, leaving 9 bases between them. There are 13 residues in the CDR3. CDR3 in DNA: TGTGCCAGCAGTGAGCAGGTTGGCTACGAGCAGTACTTC. This codes for CASSEQVGYEQYF.

This chain connects TRBV10-3 to TRBJ2-7; a possible D gene is TRBD1 (6 bases). Germline V gene data show CDR1 as ENHRY and CDR2 as SYGVKD. The V gene lost 7 bases and the J gene lost 0 bases, with 10 bases spanning the gap. The CDR3 runs 13 residues. As DNA, the CDR3 is TGTGCCATCATTGGGACAAACTCCTACGAGCAGTACTTC. Translated: CAIIGTNSYEQYF.

This clone showed up just once. The chain couples TRBV10-1 to TRBJ2-2; 9 bases match TRBD2. With 0 bases clipped from V and 2 bases from J, the junction kept 4 bases outside the gene matches. The CDR3 extends over 17 amino acids. Germline V gives CDR1 WNHNN, CDR2 SYGVQD (reference sequence). The CDR3 region has the DNA TGCGCCAGCAGTGAGTCGCCAGCGGGGGGTAACACCGGGGAGCTGTTTTTT. This translates into CASSESPAGGNTGELFF.

There are a few counts of this clone. The genes are TRBV6-1 and TRBJ2-5; TRBD2 is a possible D gene (6 bases). This CDR3 is built from 13 residues. The germline gives CDR1 MNHNS, CDR2 SASEGT. V lost 7 bases to trimming and J lost 0 bases, with 9 bases between them. The CDR3 DNA reads TGTGCCAGCAACGGGGGTTACCAAGAGACCCAGTACTTC. Amino acids: CASNGGYQETQYF.

The chain employs TRBV14 and TRBJ2-3; D is possibly TRBD1 (6 bases). V lost 4 bases and J lost 9, with 20 bases in between. Germline CDR1 SGHDN, CDR2 FVKESK. The CDR3 has 15 residues. CDR3 residues: CASSPLGGPAGTQYF. The CDR3 nucleotides read TGTGCCAGCAGCCCCTTAGGGGGACCCGCTGGGACGCAGTATTTT.

The chain employs TRBV19 and TRBJ1-6, with D perhaps matching TRBD1 (6 bases). Germline lookup yields CDR1 LNHDA and CDR2 SQIVND (reference sequence). Between the trimmed V and J ends, which lost 6 bases and 6 bases, there was a span of 12 bases. This CDR3 has 14 residues. CDR3: CASSSGQPNSPLHF. CDR3 DNA sequence: TGTGCCAGTAGCTCCGGACAGCCTAATTCACCCCTCCACTTT.

The chain is built from TRBV5-1 and TRBJ2-3, with 8 bases that match TRBD2. The CDR3 has 15 residues. Germline values: CDR1 SGHRS, CDR2 YFSETQ. V shed 1 base, J shed 5 bases, and the junction held 6 bases outside the gene matches. CDR3 region: CASSLTGLAEDTQYF. The CDR3 DNA follows: TGCGCCAGCAGCTTGACCGGACTAGCCGAAGATACGCAGTATTTT.

The rearrangement joins TRBV25-1 to TRBJ1-6, with D possibly TRBD1 on 6 matching bases. The CDR3 runs 18 residues. Germline V gives CDR1 MGHDK, CDR2 SYGVNS. Trimming pared 3 bases from V and 0 bases from J, leaving 15 bases between. CDR3: CASSDYRDMSSYNSPLHF. The CDR3, as DNA: TGTGCCAGCAGTGACTACCGGGACATGAGCTCCTATAATTCACCCCTCCACTTT. The variable domain in full, completed from reference TRBV25-1 and TRBJ1-6, reads EADIYQTPRYLVIGTGKKITLECSQTMGHDKMYWYQQDPGMELHLIHYSYGVNSTEKGDLSSESTVSRIRTEHFPLTLESARPSHTSQYLCASSDYRDMSSYNSPLHFGNGTRLTVT.

This clone was seen a handful of times. This chain uses TRBV25-1 with TRBJ1-2; possible D gene TRBD1, 6 bases. Trimming left V 4 bases short and J 6 bases short, with 9 bases between. This CDR3 spans 12 amino acids. Germline V lookup: CDR1 MGHDK, CDR2 SYGVNS. The DNA of the CDR3 is TGTGCCAGCAGTGTAAGGACAGATGGCTACACCTTC. This sequence encodes CASSVRTDGYTF.

The V and J genes are TRBV7-2 and TRBJ2-3; D might be TRBD1 (6 bases). The CDR3 totals 17 residues. Germline V lookup: CDR1 SGHTA, CDR2 FQGNSA. V lost 3 bases and J lost 8, with 24 bases in between. CDR3 nucleotide sequence: TGTGCCAGCAGCTTGGGGGCCCCGGAGATAGCCAAAGGTACGCAGTATTTT. Protein sequence: CASSLGAPEIAKGTQYF.

V gene TRBV29-1 combines with J gene TRBJ1-1; D gene ambiguous. This CDR3 is built from 11 residues. Looked up from germline, CDR1 is SQVTM and CDR2 is ANQGSEA. Trimming left V 8 bases short and J 6 bases short, with 13 bases between. CDR3 loop: CSSGFGAEAFF. The CDR3 nucleotides read TGCAGCTCTGGGTTCGGGGCTGAAGCTTTCTTT.

The V call is TRBV6-1, the J call TRBJ1-5, with 7 positions matching TRBD1. Trimming cost V 4 bases and J 13 bases; bases outside gene matches: 7. This CDR3 is built from 12 residues. Germline assignment: CDR1 MNHNS and CDR2 SASEGT. The CDR3, as DNA: TGTGCCAGCAGTGCGATACAGGGGAGACAGCATTTT. It translates to CASSAIQGRQHF.

V is TRBV6-1 and J is TRBJ1-6; 8 bases are a match to TRBD1. Germline V gene data show CDR1 as MNHNS and CDR2 as SASEGT. This CDR3 has 15 amino acids. V lost 7 bases to trimming and J lost 9 bases; unmatched junction nucleotides: 11. The CDR3 is CASIPQGASFSPLHF. CDR3 bases: TGTGCCAGCATCCCCCAGGGGGCTTCTTTTTCACCCCTCCACTTT.

The chain carries TRBV28 and TRBJ2-3, with 8 bases aligning to TRBD2. Germline trimming cut 7 bases from V and 3 bases from J; bases unmatched to any gene: 9. The CDR3 runs to 15 residues. Per the germline V gene, CDR1 is MDHEN and CDR2 is SYDVKM. The CDR3 here is CASITGGAGTDTQYF. The CDR3 region has the DNA TGTGCCAGCATAACCGGGGGGGCTGGGACAGATACGCAGTATTTT.

The V call is TRBV5-4, the J call TRBJ2-1; D gene ambiguous. The CDR3 runs to 15 residues. Germline V lookup: CDR1 SGHNT, CDR2 YYREEE (reference sequence). V dropped 0 bases and J dropped 0 bases, with 7 bases sitting between them. The CDR3 nucleotides read TGTGCCAGCAGCTTGGATGGCAGCTCCTACAATGAGCAGTTCTTC. It is translated as CASSLDGSSYNEQFF.

This clone appeared a few times. J is TRBJ2-4 and V is TRBV6-6; TRBD1 agrees at 11 bases. The ends lost 7 bases at V and 7 bases at J; junction bases unmatched: 6. CDR1 and CDR2 (germline): MNHNY, SVGAGI (reference sequence). The CDR3 has 14 amino acids. The CDR3 DNA follows: TGTGCCAGCACCAAGGGACAGGGGGGGAACATTCAGTACTTC. It translates to CASTKGQGGNIQYF.

This rearrangement joins TRBV2 to TRBJ2-3; 8 bases line up with TRBD1. The CDR3 has 15 residues. Germline V gives CDR1 SNHLY, CDR2 FYNNEI. The J segment lost 0 bases and the V segment lost 6 bases, leaving 5 bases of the junction unmatched. CDR3 sequence reads: CASRDRVGSTDTQYF. DNA for the CDR3: TGTGCCAGCAGGGACAGGGTTGGGAGCACAGATACGCAGTATTTT.

The chain has TRBV9 and TRBJ1-3; D may be TRBD1 (6 bases). This CDR3 contains 15 residues. Trimming left V 7 bases short and J 0 bases short, with 14 bases between. CDR1 and CDR2 (germline): SGDLS, YYNGEE. The CDR3 is CASSPQGSSGNTIYF. DNA of the CDR3: TGTGCCAGCTCCCCACAGGGCAGCTCTGGAAACACCATATATTTT.

The genes are TRBV28 and TRBJ1-3; no clear D. V was trimmed by 8 bases and J by 2 bases, leaving 10 bases between them. This CDR3 is 13 amino acids long. Germline V lookup: CDR1 MDHEN, CDR2 SYDVKM. The CDR3 DNA reads TGTGCCAGCGCCCCTCACACTGGAAACACCATATATTTT. Translating gives CASAPHTGNTIYF.

The chain uses TRBV4-1 and TRBJ1-4; TRBD1 might be the D (6 bases). Germline CDR1 and CDR2: MGHRA and YSYEKL. CDR3 length: 15 residues. Trimming left V 5 bases short and J 5 bases short, with 15 bases between. In DNA form, the CDR3 reads TGCGCCAGCAGCTACCAGGGGACGGAAAATGAAAAACTGTTTTTT. This translates into CASSYQGTENEKLFF.

The chain has TRBV7-6 and TRBJ2-3; 11 bases are shared with TRBD2. V shed 2 bases and J 0 bases; nucleotides not matched to a gene: 4. Germline values: CDR1 SGHVS, CDR2 FNYEAQ. This CDR3 is 17 amino acids long. The CDR3 nucleotides read TGTGCCAGCAGCTTATCGACTAGCGGGGTTAGCACAGATACGCAGTATTTT. Translated: CASSLSTSGVSTDTQYF.

The chain is built from TRBV30 and TRBJ2-1; a weak D match, TRBD2 (5 bases). The V and J ends lost 4 bases and 9 bases respectively, with 22 bases between them. The CDR3 covers 15 residues. Germline CDR1 GTSNPN, CDR2 SVGIG (reference sequence). The CDR3 DNA follows: TGTGCCTGGAATCGGGGAAACTTTCTATGGGGTGAGCAGTTCTTC. Translating gives CAWNRGNFLWGEQFF.

The J gene is TRBJ1-3, the V gene TRBV30; no reliable D call. Trimming removed 1 base at V and 0 bases at J, with 13 bases between. Germline V gives CDR1 GTSNPN, CDR2 SVGIG (reference sequence). This CDR3 is built from 16 residues. The CDR3 region is CAWSGIGLYSGNTIYF. The CDR3, as DNA: TGTGCCTGGAGTGGTATCGGACTATACTCTGGAAACACCATATATTTT.

The chain has TRBV4-2 and TRBJ1-1; D is perhaps TRBD1 (5 bases). Deletions cut 2 bases from V and 8 bases from J, with 12 bases between. The CDR3 has 13 residues. Germline-derived CDR1 and CDR2 are LGHNA and YNFKEQ. CDR3 DNA sequence: TGTGCCAGCAGCCAAACAGGAACACTGGAAGCTTTCTTT. This sequence encodes CASSQTGTLEAFF.

V is TRBV7-9 and J is TRBJ2-5; 10 bases fit TRBD2. The ends lost 1 base at V and 5 bases at J; junction bases unmatched: 4. Looked up from germline, CDR1 is SEHNR and CDR2 is FQNEAQ (reference sequence). This CDR3 has 15 residues. The CDR3 is CASSLGASGGETQYF. CDR3 DNA sequence: TGTGCCAGCAGCTTAGGGGCTAGCGGGGGCGAGACCCAGTACTTC.

This rearrangement joins TRBV6-1 to TRBJ2-1; D gene ambiguous. Germline V gene lookup returns CDR1 MNHNS and CDR2 SASEGT. V lost 3 bases and J lost 8, with 11 bases in between. The CDR3 runs 13 residues. In DNA, the CDR3 is TGTGCCAGCAGTGACAGGTTAGGCGATGAGCAGTTCTTC. This translates into CASSDRLGDEQFF.